The T cell receptor (beta chain) under discussion was sequenced for a study of response to subunit inactivated influenza vaccine. Points from the study as a whole: The authors offered the suggestion that each seasonal influenza vaccination recruits few new T cells.

MiXCR was run by TCRdb on the RT-PCR reads, yielding one entry per CDR3 protein. The sample lists hundreds of thousands of distinct CDR3 sequences, around 11% occurring once. Trimming removed 0 bases from V and 0 bases from J, with 12 bases in between. This CDR3 has 16 amino acids. CDR1 and CDR2 (germline): LGHNA, YSLEER. Notes on this clonotype: Its target is not known.

The clonotype was recovered from a man between 50 and 59 years old who received an inactivated influenza vaccine. The chain couples TRBV4-3 to TRBJ2-7, with D hard to call. This specimen consisted of PBMCs from blood, obtained on the day of vaccination. The CDR3 bases are TGCGCCAGCAGCCAAGATCCGGGCCTAAGCTCCTACGAGCAGTACTTC. It encodes CASSQDPGLSSYEQYF.